What follows are 11 T cell receptor beta chains derived from one specimen sequenced in a study of blood T cell repertoires in COVID-19. Some clones are missing from TCRdb's copy, which holds only in-frame ones; the method was immunoSEQ multiplex PCR. The table includes tens of thousands of clones, over 65% detected once. The source material was peripheral blood. These receptor sequences come from a woman aged 55-69 years with acute or convalescent COVID-19.

The chain is built from TRBV29-1 and TRBJ2-7; D is perhaps TRBD2 (5 bases). The length of the CDR3 is 13 residues. V was shortened by 4 bases and J by 7 bases, with 17 bases between the two germline ends. The V gene's germline CDR1 is SQVTM and CDR2 ANQGSEA. CDR3 sequence (DNA): TGCAGCGTTGGGATGGCTCTCCGGAGGGAGCAGTACTTC. Protein: CSVGMALRREQYF.

The chain carries TRBV3-1 (or the pseudogene TRBV3-2) and TRBJ2-2; 10 nucleotides line up with TRBD2. Germline V gene lookup returns CDR1 LGHDT and CDR2 YNNKEL (reference sequence). This CDR3 spans 15 amino acids. V gave up 6 bases and J gave up 6 bases; unmatched junction bases: 7. The CDR3 region has the DNA TGTGCCAGCAGTTCTAGCGGGAGTTTTTCCGGGGAGCTGTTTTTT. Translating gives CASSSSGSFSGELFF.

The V and J genes are TRBV11-2 and TRBJ2-7; no definite D call. V shed 5 bases and J shed 0 bases, with 8 bases lying between them. This CDR3 comprises 13 residues. Per germline, CDR1 SGHAT and CDR2 FQNNGV. This chain's CDR3 is CASSIYGSYEQYF. The CDR3 DNA is TGTGCCAGCAGCATTTACGGCTCCTACGAGCAGTACTTC.

This chain links TRBV7-3 with TRBJ1-3; D remains unclear. The CDR3 is 15 residues long. The germline V gene encodes CDR1 SGHTA and CDR2 FQGTGA. Trimming stripped 1 base from V and 2 bases from J, with 9 bases between. The CDR3 region is CASSLNNSPGNTIYF. The DNA of the CDR3 is TGTGCCAGCAGCTTAAACAACAGCCCTGGAAACACCATATATTTT.

This sequence joins TRBV29-1 and TRBJ1-2; 7 bases agree with TRBD1. The germline V gene encodes CDR1 SQVTM and CDR2 ANQGSEA. V gave up 7 bases and J gave up 2 bases; unmatched junction bases: 4. CDR3 length: 12 amino acids. The CDR3: CSAGTVNYGYTF. Written as DNA, the CDR3 is TGCAGCGCCGGGACAGTAAACTATGGCTACACCTTC.

The J gene is TRBJ2-2, the V gene TRBV7-2; tentatively, D is TRBD1 (5 bases). The CDR3 is made up of 12 amino acids. Germline V gene sequence: CDR1 SGHTA, CDR2 FQGNSA. V lost 3 bases, J lost 8 bases, and 7 bases lay in between. The CDR3 is CASSLKGGELFF. CDR3 coding DNA: TGTGCCAGCAGCTTGAAGGGGGGGGAGCTGTTTTTT.

V and J are TRBV7-2 and TRBJ1-2, with 10 nucleotides matching TRBD1. This CDR3 contains 16 residues. Germline CDR1 is SGHTA and CDR2 is FQGNSA. V lost 5 bases to trimming and J lost 0 bases; unmatched junction nucleotides: 6. CDR3 sequence: CASSRRGTGANYGYTF. Here the CDR3 DNA reads TGTGCCAGCAGCCGCCGGGGGACAGGGGCTAACTATGGCTACACCTTC.

DNA for the CDR3: TGTGCCAGCAGTTACCGGGACAGGGGAGAAGCTTTCTTT. Protein sequence: CASSYRDRGEAFF. This chain connects TRBV27 to TRBJ1-1; 10 bases are a match to TRBD1. Germline assignment: CDR1 MNHEY and CDR2 SMNVEV (reference sequence). The CDR3 runs 13 residues. The junction had 4 bases not matched to a gene; V was cut back by 4 bases and J by 8 bases.

The rearrangement links TRBV6-5 to TRBJ1-2; D is possibly TRBD1 (5 bases). Trimming removed 7 bases at V and 7 bases at J, with 16 bases between. Germline CDR1 is MNHEY and CDR2 is SVGAGI. There are 13 residues in the CDR3. The DNA for the CDR3 is TGTGCCAGCACCCCGTCAGGGCTGCGTGGCTACACCTTC. It yields the protein CASTPSGLRGYTF.

The gene calls are TRBV11-2 and TRBJ1-2, with D perhaps TRBD1 (5 bases). Trimming stripped 5 bases from V and 0 bases from J, with 7 bases between. CDR1 is SGHAT and CDR2 is FQNNGV in the germline V gene. CDR3 length: 13 amino acids. In DNA, the CDR3 is TGTGCCAGCAGCCGACAGCCTAACTATGGCTACACCTTC. It translates to CASSRQPNYGYTF.

A remark on this clone: A read error may produce the germline difference seen at one junction end. V usage is TRBV7-7 and J usage is TRBJ2-5, with 9 bases fitting TRBD1. Per germline, CDR1 SSHAT and CDR2 FNYEAQ (reference sequence). The CDR3 has 15 residues. CDR3 in amino acids: CASSSGQGPGRAQYF. CDR3 bases: TGTGCTAGCAGCTCCGGACAGGGGCCCGGCCGGGCCCAGTACTTC.